This T cell receptor (beta chain) was profiled in a study of T cells in Graves' hyperthyroidism and ophthalmopathy. Amplified regions were TCR beta CDR3 sequences from RNA transcripts. First-round RT-PCR of the TCR CDR3 relied on the HTBI primer set. TCRdb passed the multiplex PCR reads through MiXCR, listing each CDR3 protein once. Of 300,000 to 400,000 distinct CDR3 sequences listed, roughly 23% are singletons. Patients were excluded because of uncontrolled infection, other autoimmune disease, pregnancy or lactation. The table lists this clonotype with many counts. The CDR3 is 15 amino acids. The germline V gene encodes CDR1 MGHRA and CDR2 YSYEKL. Trimming stripped 3 bases from V and 4 bases from J, with 15 bases between.

The J gene is TRBJ1-2, the V gene TRBV4-1; D perhaps matches TRBD1 (6 bases). The clonotype originates from a woman aged 50 to 60 with Graves' hyperthyroidism. Sequenced sample: blood. DNA of the CDR3: TGCGCCAGCAGCCAGATGGACCAGGGGCTCTATGGCTACACCTTC. Its protein product is CASSQMDQGLYGYTF.